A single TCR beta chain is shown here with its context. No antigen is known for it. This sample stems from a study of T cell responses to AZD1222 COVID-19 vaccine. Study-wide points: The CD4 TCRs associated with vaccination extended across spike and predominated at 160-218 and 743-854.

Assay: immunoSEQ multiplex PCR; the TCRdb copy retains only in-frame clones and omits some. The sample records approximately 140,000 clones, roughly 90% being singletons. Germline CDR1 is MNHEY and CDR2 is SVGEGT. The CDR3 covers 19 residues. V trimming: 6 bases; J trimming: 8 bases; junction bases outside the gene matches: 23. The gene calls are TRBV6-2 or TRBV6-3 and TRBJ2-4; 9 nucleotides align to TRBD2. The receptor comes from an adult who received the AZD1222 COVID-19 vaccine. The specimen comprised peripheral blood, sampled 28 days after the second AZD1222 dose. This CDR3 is CASSLPSGTSLLLGDIQYF. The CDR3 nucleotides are TGTGCCAGCAGCCTACCTTCCGGGACTAGCCTCCTCTTGGGGGACATTCAGTACTTC.